What follows are 20 T cell receptor beta chains derived from one specimen sequenced in a study of vaccination effects on CD4 cells after COVID-19. Data came from immunoSEQ multiplex PCR; TCRdb stores just in-frame clones and leaves some out. Here the sample spans around 70,000 clones, around 77% being singletons. Subsequent to a culture period of around eleven days, CD4+ T cells were isolated. These receptors have no known antigen. The material was CD4+ T cells from PBMCs cultured without peptide, obtained before COVID-19 vaccination. The receptors originated from a human donor who received a COVID-19 vaccine.

CDR3 residues: CAWSGTVPSSYNEQFF. In DNA, the CDR3 is TGTGCCTGGAGCGGCACCGTTCCGTCCTCCTACAATGAGCAGTTCTTC. The rearrangement links TRBV30 to TRBJ2-1; D is unresolved. The CDR3 runs 16 residues. V lost 3 bases to trimming and J lost 0 bases, with 15 bases between them. Germline V gives CDR1 GTSNPN, CDR2 SVGIG (reference sequence).

V is TRBV7-2 and J is TRBJ1-4, with D possibly matching TRBD1 (5 bases). The CDR3 consists of 14 residues. Germline values: CDR1 SGHTA, CDR2 FQGNSA. V lost 2 bases to trimming and J lost 4 bases, with 8 bases between them. In DNA form, the CDR3 reads TGTGCCAGCAGCTTAACAGGTCTTAATGAAAAACTGTTTTTT. Encoded protein: CASSLTGLNEKLFF.

CDR3 nucleotide sequence: TGTGCCAGCTCACCTTCGGCGGCCACCCAGGGCTACACCTTC. Amino acid sequence: CASSPSAATQGYTF. The chain has TRBV18 and TRBJ1-2; D call uncertain. The CDR3 sequence is 14 residues long. V dropped 3 bases and J dropped 8 bases, with 16 bases sitting between them. From germline, CDR1 is KGHSH and CDR2 LQKENI.

This chain joins TRBV6-5 and TRBJ2-1; TRBD1 matches 8 bases. Looked up from germline, CDR1 is MNHEY and CDR2 is SVGAGI. The CDR3 is 15 amino acids. With 5 bases clipped from V and 5 bases from J, the junction kept 8 bases outside the gene matches. The DNA of the CDR3 is TGTGCCAGCAGTAACACGGACAGGGCGAACAATGAGCAGTTCTTC. It specifies CASSNTDRANNEQFF.

The chain employs TRBV2 and TRBJ2-7, with TRBD1 identical over 9 bases. CDR1 SNHLY and CDR2 FYNNEI come from the germline V gene. The CDR3 has 14 residues. With 5 bases clipped from V and 4 bases from J, the junction kept 6 bases outside the gene matches. The CDR3 DNA is TGTGCCAGCAGTAGGACAGGGGACCCTTACGAGCAGTACGTC. Its protein product is CASSRTGDPYEQYV.

This rearrangement joins TRBV7-2 to TRBJ2-3, with TRBD1 as a possible D gene (6 bases). This CDR3 is built from 14 residues. CDR1 and CDR2 from the germline V gene are SGHTA and FQGNSA. Trimming shortened V by 2 bases and J by 2 bases, and 8 bases separated the two germline ends. In DNA, the CDR3 is TGTGCCAGCAGCTTAAACAGGGTCACAGATACGCAGTATTTT. This codes for CASSLNRVTDTQYF. Together with reference TRBV7-2 and TRBJ2-3, the CDR3 gives the full variable domain: GAGVSQSPSNKVTEKGKDVELRCDPISGHTALYWYRQSLGQGLEFLIYFQGNSAPDKSGLPSDRFSAERTGGSVSTLTIQRTQQEDSAVYLCASSLNRVTDTQYFGPGTRLTVL.

This sequence joins TRBV18 and TRBJ2-3; D gene uncertain. The CDR3 consists of 15 residues. Germline CDR1 KGHSH, CDR2 LQKENI. V dropped 2 bases and J dropped 2 bases, with 11 bases sitting between them. For the CDR3, the DNA is TGTGCCAGCTCACCAGATTTGCAGTTCACAGATACGCAGTATTTT. Its translation: CASSPDLQFTDTQYF.

This clone showed up just once. The V gene is TRBV7-2, the J gene TRBJ1-5; TRBD1 might be the D (5 bases). There are 15 residues in the CDR3. Germline V gene lookup returns CDR1 SGHTA and CDR2 FQGNSA. V lost 1 base, J lost 4 bases, and 11 bases lay in between. Written as DNA, the CDR3 is TGTGCCAGCAGCTTAGAGGGGCAGATTAATCAGCCCCAGCATTTT. Protein: CASSLEGQINQPQHF.

This clone was seen only once. This chain links TRBV6-5 with TRBJ1-4; possible D gene TRBD1, 5 bases. The V and J ends lost 8 bases and 5 bases respectively, with 12 bases between them. The germline gives CDR1 MNHEY, CDR2 SVGAGI. This CDR3 contains 13 residues. In nucleotides, the CDR3 is TGTGCCAGCCGGCTTGGGGGGAATGAAAAACTGTTTTTT. Translated: CASRLGGNEKLFF.

In this sample, this clone turned up a few times. The rearrangement joins TRBV19 to TRBJ1-2; no clear D. CDR3 size: 14 residues. The V gene lost 9 bases and the J gene lost 2 bases, with 16 bases spanning the gap. Per the germline V gene, CDR1 is LNHDA and CDR2 is SQIVND (reference sequence). The CDR3: CASQIQFGNYGYTF. CDR3 DNA: TGTGCCAGCCAGATCCAATTTGGGAACTATGGCTACACCTTC. The full variable domain, with the rest looked up from reference TRBV19 and TRBJ1-2, is DGGITQSPKYLFRKEGQNVTLSCEQNLNHDAMYWYRQDPGQGLRLIYYSQIVNDFQKGDIAEGYSVSREKKESFPLTVTSAQKNPTAFYLCASQIQFGNYGYTFGSGTRLTVV.

This chain links TRBV12-5 with TRBJ2-3; 8 bases match TRBD2. CDR1 LGHNT and CDR2 FRNRAP come from the germline V gene. The V segment lost 1 base and the J segment 1 base; nucleotides outside the gene matches: 7. CDR3 size: 17 residues. DNA of the CDR3: TGTGCTAGTGGTTTGGACGGGAGCGGGGGACGCACAGATACGCAGTATTTT. Its protein product is CASGLDGSGGRTDTQYF. Variable domain in full (rest from reference TRBV12-5 and TRBJ2-3): DARVTQTPRHKVTEMGQEVTMRCQPILGHNTVFWYRQTMMQGLELLAYFRNRAPLDDSGMPKDRFSAEMPDATLATLKIQPSEPRDSAVYFCASGLDGSGGRTDTQYFGPGTRLTVL.

V and J are TRBV5-8 and TRBJ2-4, with D perhaps TRBD1 (6 bases). Germline V gene data show CDR1 as SGHTS and CDR2 as YDEGEE. The CDR3 sequence is 15 residues long. The V end lost 0 bases, the J end lost 6 bases, and 13 bases lay between the germline ends. The CDR3 is CASSLVGRGINIQYF. As DNA, the CDR3 is TGTGCCAGCAGCTTGGTGGGCAGGGGAATAAACATTCAGTACTTC.

The V gene is TRBV25-1, the J gene TRBJ2-4; tentatively, D is TRBD1 (5 bases). V was cut by 3 bases and J by 0 bases, with 9 bases left in between. The CDR3 consists of 15 residues. Germline CDR1 reads MGHDK; CDR2 reads SYGVNS. The chain's CDR3 is CASSDPRGAKNIQYF. The CDR3 DNA sequence: TGTGCCAGCAGTGATCCAAGGGGAGCCAAAAACATTCAGTACTTC. The full variable domain, in which reference TRBV25-1 and TRBJ2-4 provide the parts outside the CDR3, is EADIYQTPRYLVIGTGKKITLECSQTMGHDKMYWYQQDPGMELHLIHYSYGVNSTEKGDLSSESTVSRIRTEHFPLTLESARPSHTSQYLCASSDPRGAKNIQYFGAGTRLSVL.

The sample holds a few counts of this clone. This chain connects TRBV7-2 to TRBJ1-3, with D unresolved. CDR1 and CDR2 from the germline V gene are SGHTA and FQGNSA. Trimming cost V 6 bases and J 0 bases, with 6 bases left between them. The CDR3 loop spans 13 amino acids. The CDR3 reads CASRPGSGNTIYF. In DNA form, the CDR3 reads TGTGCCAGCAGGCCGGGCTCTGGAAACACCATATATTTT.

The V gene is TRBV3-1 (or the pseudogene TRBV3-2), the J gene TRBJ1-5; perhaps TRBD1 as D (5 bases). This CDR3 spans 14 amino acids. V shed 2 bases and J shed 5 bases, with 10 bases lying between them. The germline V gene encodes CDR1 LGHDT and CDR2 YNNKEL (reference sequence). Here the CDR3 DNA reads TGTGCCAGCAGCCAATACGGAGGGGATCAGCCCCAGCATTTT. Its translation is CASSQYGGDQPQHF.

The CDR3 here is CASSPRFRGEETQYF. The CDR3 DNA sequence: TGCGCCAGCAGCCCCCGTTTTCGGGGTGAAGAGACCCAGTACTTC. The J gene is TRBJ2-5, the V gene TRBV5-1, with a weak D call TRBD2 (5 bases). This CDR3 has 15 residues. Trimming removed 4 bases from V and 3 bases from J, with 16 bases in between. CDR1 and CDR2 from the germline V gene are SGHRS and YFSETQ.

The rearrangement joins TRBV6-5 to TRBJ1-1; 7 bases are shared with TRBD1. The trim removed 7 bases at V and 3 bases at J, leaving 8 bases unmatched. Germline loops: CDR1 MNHEY, CDR2 SVGAGI. The CDR3 is 14 residues long. This CDR3 reads CASTTGVTYTEAFF. The CDR3 DNA follows: TGTGCCAGCACCACAGGGGTTACGTACACTGAAGCTTTCTTT.

The chain has TRBV5-1 and TRBJ2-5; TRBD2 aligns across 9 bases. CDR1 is SGHRS and CDR2 is YFSETQ in the germline V gene. V trimming: 3 bases; J trimming: 2 bases; junction bases outside the gene matches: 14. This CDR3 region has 18 residues. CDR3 loop: CASSSGGLAGAEQETQYF. DNA of the CDR3: TGCGCCAGCAGCTCGGGGGGATTAGCGGGGGCAGAACAAGAGACCCAGTACTTC.

The chain recombines TRBV11-1 with TRBJ1-2, with a tentative D call TRBD1 (5 bases). CDR3 size: 14 residues. V lost 5 bases to trimming and J lost 0 bases, with 10 bases between them. CDR1 is SGHAT, CDR2 FQDESV, per germline (reference sequence). The CDR3 protein is CASSRQSTNYGYTF. The DNA of the CDR3 is TGTGCCAGCAGCAGACAGTCCACTAACTATGGCTACACCTTC.

The gene calls are TRBV19 and TRBJ1-6; D gene ambiguous. Per germline, CDR1 LNHDA and CDR2 SQIVND (reference sequence). Trimming took 0 bases from V and 10 from J, leaving 10 bases between them. The CDR3 spans 14 residues. The CDR3 sequence is CASSIEGQRSPLHF. DNA of the CDR3: TGTGCCAGTAGTATAGAAGGCCAGAGGTCACCCCTCCACTTT.